The clone carrying this T cell receptor (beta chain) was detected only a few times. Its specificity is unknown. TCRdb called the reads again in MiXCR, with one record for every CDR3 protein. The sample holds approximately 470,000 distinct CDR3 sequences, about 42% seen once. The sample comes from a study of T cell repertoires in cytomegalovirus infection. This specimen was cultured PBMCs, taken from culture after CMV antigen stimulation. The TCR sequence derives from a human donor in good health (CMV status not recorded). Some clones in this sample may be carry-over from other donors' samples.

The CDR3 nucleotides are TGTGCCAGCTCACTCAAAGGCGGGAGTGTCTCCTACAATGAGCAGTTCTTC. This codes for CASSLKGGSVSYNEQFF. The chain couples TRBV18 to TRBJ2-1; 7 bases line up with TRBD2. There are 17 residues in the CDR3. Germline loops: CDR1 KGHSH, CDR2 LQKENI. The ends lost 4 bases at V and 0 bases at J; junction bases unmatched: 9.